These T cell receptor delta chains were read from a single sample in a study of delta chain sequences of gamma delta T cells. TCRdb re-called the 5' RACE reads using CATT. The sample consists of approximately 400 delta-chain clones, around 40% of them appearing once. Sequencing was done on a sample of either unsorted cells or a sorted T cell fraction (not recorded which). These TCRs come from a human donor in good health. Each CDR3 is given with its conserved first and last residue. The D gene is left open where the match is weak. Clone size is not always given. Where it is, it says once, few, many or a class for expanded clones.

clone_size	v_call	cdr3_length	d_call	j_call	cdr3_nt	cdr3_aa
few	TRDV2	20	TRDD3	TRDJ1	TGTGCCTGTGACACCGTTCCCGGGACGGCCGTACTGGGGGATACTGATAAACTCATCTTT	CACDTVPGTAVLGDTDKLIF
.	TRDV2	14	.	TRDJ1	TGTGCCTGTGACACTCTGGGGAAAACCGATAAACTCATCTTT	CACDTLGKTDKLIF
large	TRDV2	16	TRDD3	TRDJ1	TGTGCCTGTGACGTCCTACTGGGGGACCACACCGATAAACTCATCTTT	CACDVLLGDHTDKLIF
large	TRDV2	20	TRDD3	TRDJ1	TGTGCCTGTGACACCGTGGGAACTGGGGGGTCTCCCTCGTACACCGATAAACTCATCTTT	CACDTVGTGGSPSYTDKLIF
medium-sized	TRDV2	18	TRDD3	TRDJ1	TGTGCCTGTGACACCGTCGGCTGGGGGATACAGCCCACCGATAAACTCATCTTT	CACDTVGWGIQPTDKLIF
few	TRDV2	19	TRDD3	TRDJ1	TGTGCCTGTGACCCCCTCGGGCGGACTGGGGGCACTACCACCGATAAACTCATCTTT	CACDPLGRTGGTTTDKLIF
large	TRDV2	20	TRDD3	TRDJ3	TGTGCCTGTGACACCGTGGTGTTGGGGGATACCTCCTGGGACACCCGACAGATGTTTTTC	CACDTVVLGDTSWDTRQMFF
large	TRDV2	18	.	TRDJ3	TGTGCCTGTGACACCGCTTCACGAGGCACCTGGGACACCCGACAGATGTTTTTC	CACDTASRGTWDTRQMFF
large	TRDV2	17	TRDD3	TRDJ1	TGTGCCTGTGACACCGTTCTGGGGGGTCGCCGGGGCGATAAACTCATCTTT	CACDTVLGGRRGDKLIF
medium-sized	TRDV1	21	TRDD2	TRDJ1	TGTGCTCTTGGGATTCCTCTCGGCCTTCCTACGTTCGGTGGGGGAGCCGATAAACTCATCTTT	CALGIPLGLPTFGGGADKLIF
large	TRDV2	15	TRDD3	TRDJ1	TGTGCCTGTGACAGACTGGGGGATACTAGCGATAAACTCATCTTT	CACDRLGDTSDKLIF
medium-sized	TRDV1	22	.	TRDJ1	TGTGCTCTTGGGGGTCTCCTTCCTACCGTGGTGGGGGATACCCCTGGGGTGTTTAGACTCATCTTT	CALGGLLPTVVGDTPGVFRLIF
large	TRDV2	18	TRDD3	TRDJ1	TGTGCCTGTGACACGTTGAAACTGGGGGTCGCCGACACCGATAAACTCATCTTT	CACDTLKLGVADTDKLIF
.	TRDV2	19	TRDD3	TRDJ1	TGTGCCTGTGACCCGTTGTTGGGGGATACGCATTCGTACACCGATAAACTCATCTTT	CACDPLLGDTHSYTDKLIF
.	TRDV2	20	TRDD3	TRDJ1	TGTGCCTGTGACCTAGTTGGGGTACTGGGGACTCTGGAAAACACCAATAAACTCATCTTT	CACDLVGVLGTLENTNKLIF
.	TRDV2	14	TRDD3	TRDJ1	TGTGCCTGTGACCCAGTACTGGGGGATAATAAACTCATCTTT	CACDPVLGDNKLIF
large	TRDV3	16	.	TRDJ1	TGTGCCGAGGCCGAGAAAGAGGGGCTTCCCACCGATAAACTCATCTTT	CAEAEKEGLPTDKLIF
.	TRDV3	21	.	TRDJ1	TGTGCCTTGGCGGCCTTCCTACGTAGGGGATACGGGGTCTCCGGCGCCGATAAACTCATCTTT	CALAAFLRRGYGVSGADKLIF
large	TRDV1	21	.	TRDJ1	TGTGCTCTTGGGGCATTACGGGAGGTTTGGGGGTCCCCTATGTACACCGATAAACTCATCTTT	CALGALREVWGSPMYTDKLIF
large	TRDV1	23	TRDD3	TRDJ1	TGTGCTCTTGGGGAACTCGCCTTAAGCCCCACTGGGGGATACGCCCCCTACACCGATAAACTCATCTTT	CALGELALSPTGGYAPYTDKLIF
large	TRDV1	18	TRDD3	TRDJ1	TGTGCTCTTGGCGTTACCGTACTGGGGGATATGGCCCTCGATAAACTCATCTTT	CALGVTVLGDMALDKLIF
medium-sized	TRDV2	18	TRDD3	TRDJ3	TGTGCCTGTGACCTACTGGGGGATACCTCCTGGGACACCCGACAGATGTTTTTC	CACDLLGDTSWDTRQMFF
large	TRDV2	22	TRDD3	TRDJ1	TGTGCCTGTGACACTATCCCTTTTCCTACGAGAACGGCACTGGGGGATGCGAATAAACTCATCTTT	CACDTIPFPTRTALGDANKLIF
large	TRDV2	20	TRDD3	TRDJ1	TGTGCCTGTGACACCGTGGGGGACCATTTAAACCAGCTGTACACCGATAAACTCATCTTT	CACDTVGDHLNQLYTDKLIF
large	TRDV1	23	.	TRDJ1	TGTGCTCTTGGGGATACCCTCCTTCCTAAGAGTACTGGGGGACTTATCAACACCGATAAACTCATCTTT	CALGDTLLPKSTGGLINTDKLIF
.	TRDV3	17	TRDD3	TRDJ1	TGTGCCTGCTACTTGGGGATACGCAACTCGTACACCGATAAACTCATCTTT	CACYLGIRNSYTDKLIF
medium-sized	TRDV2	14	.	TRDJ1	TGTGCCTGTGACACCGTGGAGTACACCGATAAACTCATCTTT	CACDTVEYTDKLIF
large	TRDV2	20	TRDD3	TRDJ1	TGTGCCTGTGACCTAGTTGGGGTACTGGGGACTCTGGCAAACACCGATAAACTCATCTTT	CACDLVGVLGTLANTDKLIF
large	TRDV1	20	TRDD3	TRDJ1	TGTGCTCTTGGGGAACTGGGATTCCTTCGTTCCTGGGGGTACACCGATAAACTCATCTTT	CALGELGFLRSWGYTDKLIF
large	TRDV2	17	TRDD3	TRDJ1	TGTGCCTGTGACACCCTTAGTAGTGGGGGACGCTCAAGGAAACTCATCTTT	CACDTLSSGGRSRKLIF
.	TRDV2	20	TRDD3	TRDJ3	TGTGCCTGTGACTCCATACTGGGGGATACTTTCTCCTGGGACACCCGACAGATGTTTTTC	CACDSILGDTFSWDTRQMFF
large	TRAV29/DV5	20	.	TRDJ1	TGTGCAGCAAGCGCGTACCCGCACCCAAGGTCCCTTTTGTACACCGATAAACTCATCTTT	CAASAYPHPRSLLYTDKLIF
hyperexpanded	TRDV2	16	TRDD3	TRDJ1	TGTGCCTGTGACCAACTGGGGGGTCGGACCACCGATAAACTCATCTTT	CACDQLGGRTTDKLIF
.	TRDV2	17	TRDD3	TRDJ1	TGTGCCTGTGACGTCCTACTGGGGGATCCAGGGCCCGATAAACTCATCTTT	CACDVLLGDPGPDKLIF
large	TRDV2	20	TRDD3	TRDJ1	TGTGCCTGTGACACCGTGGGGACTGGGGGATTCAGACTCTACACCGATAAACTCATCTTT	CACDTVGTGGFRLYTDKLIF
.	TRDV2	21	.	TRDJ1	TGTGCCTGTGACATTCTTGAAGGTTCTGGCCGCTTACTGGTTGGCACCGATAAACTCATCTTT	CACDILEGSGRLLVGTDKLIF
large	TRDV2	18	TRDD3	TRDJ1	TGTGCCTGTGACTCCCTTTCCTCCGGTACTGGGGATACCGATAAACTCATCTTT	CACDSLSSGTGDTDKLIF
large	TRDV2	15	TRDD3	TRDJ1	TGTGCCTGTGACGTACTGGGGGATCGGGCCGATAAACTCATCTTT	CACDVLGDRADKLIF
.	TRDV2	13	.	TRDJ1	TGTGCCTGTGACCCGCTCAGCACCGATAAACTCATCTTT	CACDPLSTDKLIF
large	TRDV1	24	TRDD3	TRDJ1	TGTGCTCTTGGGGAACTCCCCCATTATCTTCTTACCCTTGGGGGATACAGGTACACCGATAAACTCATCTTT	CALGELPHYLLTLGGYRYTDKLIF
large	TRDV2	20	TRDD3	TRDJ1	TGTGCCTGTGTCCCTCTACTGGGGGATGGCCAGTCCCTGTACACCGATAAACTCATCTTT	CACVPLLGDGQSLYTDKLIF
large	TRDV1	24	TRDD3	TRDJ1	TGTGCTCTTGGGAACCCCTCCGCTTCTTTACTACATCATTACTGGGGGATAAGGTCCGATAAACTCATCTTT	CALGNPSASLLHHYWGIRSDKLIF
large	TRDV1	18	TRDD3	TRDJ4	TGTGCTCTTGCGTCTTCCTACAAACGACTGGGGGATTTTCAACCCCTGATCTTT	CALASSYKRLGDFQPLIF
large	TRDV2	14	TRDD3	TRDJ1	TGTGCCTGTGACAGACTGGGGGACTCCGATAAACTCATCTTT	CACDRLGDSDKLIF
large	TRAV38-2/DV8	27	TRDD3	TRDJ1	TGTGCTTATAGGAGCGCGCTGAGGGACCTATTAGGTGGGTACTGGGGGATAAAGAAGTCGTACACCGATAAACTCATCTTT	CAYRSALRDLLGGYWGIKKSYTDKLIF